These 21 T cell receptor beta chains were sequenced from one sample in a study of blood T cell repertoires in COVID-19. TCRdb's copy holds only in-frame clones and misses some; the assay was immunoSEQ multiplex PCR. The repertoire holds 130,000 or so clones, 85% to 90% seen once, with approximately 1.5% in the top ten. Sequenced: peripheral blood. These receptors were taken from a human donor in a cohort sampled during active COVID-19.

The V gene is TRBV10-1, the J gene TRBJ2-1; TRBD2 agrees at 7 bases. The CDR3 has 13 residues. With V trimmed by 6 bases and J by 7 bases, 6 bases remained unmatched. Germline CDR1 reads WNHNN; CDR2 reads SYGVQD (reference sequence). This CDR3 reads CASSIGRRNEQFF. CDR3 bases: TGCGCCAGCAGCATCGGGAGGAGGAATGAGCAGTTCTTC.

This rearrangement joins TRBV6-5 to TRBJ1-6; the match to TRBD1 covers 7 bases. Unmatched junction bases numbered 7, after V lost 6 bases and J lost 5 bases. Germline values: CDR1 MNHEY, CDR2 SVGAGI. The length of the CDR3 is 15 residues. The DNA of the CDR3 is TGTGCCAGCAGACGGGACAGATTTAATAATTCACCCCTCCACTTT. Residues: CASRRDRFNNSPLHF.

The CDR3 DNA follows: TGCGCCAGCAGCTTGGGGGGGCTTGCTAACTATGGCTACACCTTC. It codes for CASSLGGLANYGYTF. The gene calls are TRBV5-1 and TRBJ1-2; D might be TRBD1 (6 bases). Germline V gene data show CDR1 as SGHRS and CDR2 as YFSETQ. CDR3 length equals 15 residues. The V and J ends lost 0 bases and 0 bases respectively, with 9 bases between them.

V and J are TRBV5-1 and TRBJ2-3, with 12 positions matching TRBD2. Germline CDR1 is SGHRS and CDR2 is YFSETQ. J gave up 3 bases and V 4 bases, and 9 bases lay outside the gene matches. CDR3 length: 17 amino acids. CDR3 nucleotide sequence: TGCGCCAGCAGCCTCGGACTAGCGGGGTCTAGGACAGATACGCAGTATTTT. Translating gives CASSLGLAGSRTDTQYF.

This clone was seen only once. This rearrangement joins TRBV5-4 to TRBJ2-3, with 10 bases aligning to TRBD2. V lost 4 bases to trimming and J lost 2 bases; unmatched junction nucleotides: 10. Germline V gene data show CDR1 as SGHNT and CDR2 as YYREEE (reference sequence). The CDR3 has 17 amino acids. The CDR3 bases are TGTGCCAGCAGCATCTATAGCGGGAGGCCCAACACAGATACGCAGTATTTT. Protein product: CASSIYSGRPNTDTQYF.

The chain recombines TRBV5-1 with TRBJ2-2, with D possibly TRBD2 on 6 matching bases. This CDR3 has 16 amino acids. Germline V gene lookup returns CDR1 SGHRS and CDR2 YFSETQ. V gave up 0 bases and J gave up 2 bases, with 11 bases separating them. Written as DNA, the CDR3 is TGCGCCAGCAGCTTGGAGCCAGCGGGTAACACCGGGGAGCTGTTTTTT. Its protein product is CASSLEPAGNTGELFF.

The chain recombines TRBV14 with TRBJ1-6; D is unresolved. Germline V gives CDR1 SGHDN, CDR2 FVKESK. V shed 4 bases and J shed 5 bases, with 6 bases lying between them. This CDR3 comprises 13 residues. CDR3 sequence (DNA): TGTGCCAGCAGCCTCAAGCATAATTCACCCCTCCACTTT. It translates to CASSLKHNSPLHF.

The chain links TRBV18 to TRBJ1-2; 9 bases are shared with TRBD1. This CDR3 has 14 residues. The germline gives CDR1 KGHSH, CDR2 LQKENI. Trimming cost V 3 bases and J 6 bases; bases outside gene matches: 5. CDR3 DNA: TGTGCCAGCTCACCTCGACAGGGGGTTGATGGCTACACCTTC. Translating gives CASSPRQGVDGYTF.

In regard to this clone: Other DNA sequences from this sample encode an identical CDR3 as well. The chain uses TRBV3-1 (or the pseudogene TRBV3-2) and TRBJ2-1; D might be TRBD1 (5 bases). Trimming stripped 0 bases from V and 3 bases from J, with 9 bases between. CDR1 is LGHDT and CDR2 is YNNKEL in the germline V gene (reference sequence). CDR3 length equals 15 residues. The CDR3 loop reads CASSQEGTGYNEQFF. Here the CDR3 DNA reads TGTGCCAGCAGCCAAGAGGGAACAGGCTACAATGAGCAGTTCTTC.

The rearrangement joins TRBV6-5 to TRBJ2-7; TRBD2 aligns across 14 bases. Trimming removed 6 bases from V and 2 bases from J; junction bases left unmatched: 3. This CDR3 spans 15 amino acids. Per germline, CDR1 MNHEY and CDR2 SVGAGI. This chain's CDR3 is CASRMTSGRAYEQYF. CDR3 DNA: TGTGCCAGCAGGATGACTAGCGGGAGGGCCTACGAGCAGTACTTC.

The J gene is TRBJ1-2, the V gene TRBV5-1, with 8 bases identical to TRBD1. CDR1 and CDR2 from the germline V gene are SGHRS and YFSETQ. The CDR3 runs 15 residues. After removal of 0 bases from V and 4 bases from J, the junction contained 5 bases not matched to a gene. The CDR3 DNA reads TGCGCCAGCAGCTTGGGGGACAGGCGAACCTATGGCTACACCTTC. This gives the protein CASSLGDRRTYGYTF.

A single count supports this clone. V usage is TRBV27 and J usage is TRBJ1-1; D might be TRBD1 (6 bases). CDR1 and CDR2 (germline): MNHEY, SMNVEV (reference sequence). The CDR3 loop spans 14 amino acids. The V and J ends lost 5 bases and 2 bases respectively, with 12 bases between them. As DNA, the CDR3 is TGTGCCAGCAGTACAGGGTTTGTAAACACTGAAGCTTTCTTT. It specifies CASSTGFVNTEAFF.

The rearrangement links TRBV21-1 to TRBJ2-7; TRBD1 reflects the table's D call only, with no check against the DNA. TRBV21-1 is reported as a pseudogene. The CDR3 runs 17 residues. This CDR3 is CASFLNLGLQKVYEQYF. Here the CDR3 DNA reads TGTGCCAGCTTTCTCAATTTGGGCCTGCAGAAGGTATATGAGCAGTACTTC.

The chain couples TRBV5-6 to TRBJ2-3; perhaps TRBD1 as D (6 bases). The CDR3 is 17 residues long. V was cut by 4 bases and J by 0 bases, with 18 bases left in between. Germline V lookup: CDR1 SGHDT, CDR2 YYEEEE. This chain's CDR3 is CASSPLRGLISTDTQYF. Written as DNA, the CDR3 is TGTGCCAGCAGCCCGCTGAGGGGGTTAATTAGCACAGATACGCAGTATTTT.

V usage is TRBV12-5 and J usage is TRBJ1-2; D is perhaps TRBD1 (6 bases). Trimming removed 2 bases from V and 5 bases from J, with 12 bases in between. CDR1 is LGHNT and CDR2 is FRNRAP in the germline V gene. The CDR3 consists of 14 residues. CDR3 amino acids: CASGLSFQGYGYTF. CDR3 nucleotide sequence: TGTGCTAGTGGTTTGTCTTTCCAGGGGTATGGCTACACCTTC.

The J gene is TRBJ2-1, the V gene TRBV29-1; 8 bases agree with TRBD2. V lost 0 bases, J lost 2 bases, and 9 bases stayed unmatched. Germline loops: CDR1 SQVTM, CDR2 ANQGSEA. The CDR3 has 17 residues. Here the CDR3 reads CSVEDTGLAGPYNEQFF. DNA for the CDR3: TGCAGCGTTGAAGATACGGGTCTAGCGGGTCCCTACAATGAGCAGTTCTTC.

The chain joins TRBV12-5 to TRBJ2-1; D is possibly TRBD2 (5 bases). Per germline, CDR1 LGHNT and CDR2 FRNRAP. The CDR3 length is 12 residues. V gave up 5 bases and J gave up 6 bases, with 8 bases separating them. The DNA for the CDR3 is TGTGCTAGTGGTCCTGCGGGCAATGAGCAGTTCTTC. Translated: CASGPAGNEQFF.

The gene calls are TRBV27 and TRBJ1-1; TRBD1 matches 9 bases. J lost 4 bases, V lost 6 bases, and 6 bases had no gene match. The CDR3 has 14 amino acids. Germline lookup yields CDR1 MNHEY and CDR2 SMNVEV (reference sequence). The chain's CDR3 is CASRATGGGTEAFF. In DNA form, the CDR3 reads TGTGCCAGCAGGGCGACAGGGGGGGGCACTGAAGCTTTCTTT.

V usage is TRBV5-1 and J usage is TRBJ2-7, with TRBD1 matching 8 bases. The CDR3 spans 14 residues. CDR1 SGHRS and CDR2 YFSETQ come from the germline V gene. V was clipped by 7 bases and J by 3 bases; unmatched bases: 9. For the CDR3, the DNA is TGCGCCAGCGGACTCACCGGACAGGGCTACGAGCAGTACTTC. This encodes CASGLTGQGYEQYF.

This clone was counted between two and nine times. The V and J genes are TRBV9 and TRBJ2-3; 8 nucleotides agree with TRBD1. Germline values: CDR1 SGDLS, CDR2 YYNGEE. V trimming: 3 bases; J trimming: 2 bases; junction bases outside the gene matches: 11. This CDR3 has 17 residues. The CDR3 spells CASSGRQGRWSTDTQYF. In DNA, the CDR3 is TGTGCCAGCAGCGGACGACAGGGGAGGTGGTCCACAGATACGCAGTATTTT.

J is TRBJ1-2 and V is TRBV4-1, with 8 bases identical to TRBD1. Per the germline V gene, CDR1 is MGHRA and CDR2 is YSYEKL. The V gene end was trimmed by 2 bases and the J gene end by 7 bases; junction bases not matched to a gene: 6. The CDR3 extends over 14 amino acids. CDR3 nucleotide sequence: TGCGCCAGCAGCCAACCTGGGACAGGACGTGGCTACACCTTC. Encoded protein: CASSQPGTGRGYTF.